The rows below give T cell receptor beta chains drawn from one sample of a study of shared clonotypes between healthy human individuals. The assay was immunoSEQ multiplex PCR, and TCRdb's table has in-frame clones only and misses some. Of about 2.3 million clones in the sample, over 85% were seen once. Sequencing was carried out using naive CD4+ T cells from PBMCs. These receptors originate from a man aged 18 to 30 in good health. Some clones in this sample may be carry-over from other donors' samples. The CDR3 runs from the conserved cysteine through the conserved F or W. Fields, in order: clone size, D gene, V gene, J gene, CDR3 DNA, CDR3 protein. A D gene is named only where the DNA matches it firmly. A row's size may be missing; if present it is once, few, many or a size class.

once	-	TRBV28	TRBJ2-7	TGTGCCAGCAGTTTAGCAGCGATAAATGGCGAGCAGTACTTC	CASSLAAINGEQYF
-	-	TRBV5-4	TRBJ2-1	TGTGCCAGCAGCTTGGGGGCGGTACTAAAATCCTACAATGAGCAGTTCTTC	CASSLGAVLKSYNEQFF
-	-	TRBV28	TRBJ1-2	TGTGCCAGCAGGGGACTAAACTATGGCTACACCTTC	CASRGLNYGYTF
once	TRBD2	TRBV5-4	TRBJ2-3	TGTGCCAGCAGCCCTACCACAGGACTAGCTAGCACAGATACGCAGTATTTT	CASSPTTGLASTDTQYF
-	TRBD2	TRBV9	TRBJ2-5	TGTGCCAGCAGCGACGGGAGGCCCCAAGAGACCCAGTACTTC	CASSDGRPQETQYF
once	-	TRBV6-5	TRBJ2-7	TGTGCCAGCAGTTACTCGTCCGGATACTCCTACGAGCAGTACTTC	CASSYSSGYSYEQYF
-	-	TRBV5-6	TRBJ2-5	TGTGCCAGCAGCTTAGGCCCTACCCAAGAGACCCAGTACTTC	CASSLGPTQETQYF
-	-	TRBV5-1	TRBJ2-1	TGCGCCAGCACTGCAGGGCCAATTTCGGATGAGCAGTTCTTC	CASTAGPISDEQFF
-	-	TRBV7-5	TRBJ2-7	TGTGTCAGAACCCGAGAGGGCCCGGGAGAGCAGTACTTC	CVRTREGPGEQYF
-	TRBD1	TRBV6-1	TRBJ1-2	TGTGCCAGCAGAATAGCGACAGGGGCGAATGGCTACACCTTC	CASRIATGANGYTF
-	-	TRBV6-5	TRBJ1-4	TGTGCCAGCAAGGCGAGTGGACTTACTAATGAAAAACTGTTTTTT	CASKASGLTNEKLFF
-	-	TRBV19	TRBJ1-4	TGTGCCAGTAGTTCCTCCTCCCCGGGAGCCCCCAAACTGTTTTTT	CASSSSSPGAPKLFF
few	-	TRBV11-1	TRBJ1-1	TGTGCCAGCACGAAGGCCCTTTGGGGGCCTGAAGCTTTCTTT	CASTKALWGPEAFF
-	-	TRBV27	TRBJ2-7	TGTGCCAGCAGACCGGCGGAGGGAGCGGCTACCTACGAGCAGTACTTC	CASRPAEGAATYEQYF
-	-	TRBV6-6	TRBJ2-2	TGTGCCAGCGGCAGAGGAACCGGGGAGCTGTTTTTT	CASGRGTGELFF
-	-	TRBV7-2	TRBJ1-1	TGTGCCAGCAGCTTAGCGCGTCGAGGGGCGGAGGCTTTCTTT	CASSLARRGAEAFF
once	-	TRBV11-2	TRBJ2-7	TGTGCCAGCAGCTTAGATCTGGCAGGTTCCTACGAGCAGTACTTC	CASSLDLAGSYEQYF
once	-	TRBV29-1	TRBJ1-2	TGCAGCGCTACGGACAGATATACAGACTATGGCTACACCTTC	CSATDRYTDYGYTF
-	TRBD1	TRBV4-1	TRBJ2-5	TGCGCCAGCAGCCAAGCCGGCGCTGGAGACAGGGGGCGAGAGACCCAGTACTTC	CASSQAGAGDRGRETQYF
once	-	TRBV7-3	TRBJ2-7	TGTGCCAGCAGCTTAACGCCCACAGGGAGGGAGCAGTACTTC	CASSLTPTGREQYF
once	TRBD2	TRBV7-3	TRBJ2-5	TGTGCCAGCAGCATTAGCGGGGGAGCGCAACAAGAGACCCAGTACTTC	CASSISGGAQQETQYF
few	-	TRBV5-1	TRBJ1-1	TGCGCCAGCAGCTATACCATAGGGACCGGCTCTGGAGCTTTCTTT	CASSYTIGTGSGAFF
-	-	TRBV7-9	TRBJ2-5	TGTGCCAGCAGCTTGCAGGGGTGGGGGTACCAAGAGACCCAGTACTTC	CASSLQGWGYQETQYF
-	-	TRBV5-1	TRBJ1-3	TGCGCCAGCAGCTTGGCGCACCCGGGACGTGGCTCTGGAAACACCATATATTTT	CASSLAHPGRGSGNTIYF
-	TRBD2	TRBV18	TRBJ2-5	TGTGCCAGCTCACCGGTGACTAGCGGGAGTGGAGAGACCCAGTACTTC	CASSPVTSGSGETQYF
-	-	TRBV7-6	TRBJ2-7	TGTGCCAGCAGCTTAGACAGTCTTCTGGAGCAGTACTTC	CASSLDSLLEQYF
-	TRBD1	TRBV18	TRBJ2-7	TGTGCCAGCTCAGGCATTTTACAGGGGAACGAGCAGTACTTC	CASSGILQGNEQYF
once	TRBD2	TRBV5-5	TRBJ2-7	TGTGCCAGCAGCCCCGGGACTAGTAATGAGCAGTACTTC	CASSPGTSNEQYF
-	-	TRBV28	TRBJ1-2	TGTGCCAGCAGTTTGAAGGGAGCCGGGGTAAGGGGCTACACCTTC	CASSLKGAGVRGYTF
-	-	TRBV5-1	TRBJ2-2	TGCGCCAGCAGCTTGGCCAGTGGATACACCGGGGAGCTGTTTTTT	CASSLASGYTGELFF
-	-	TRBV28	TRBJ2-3	TGTGCCAGCAGCGAACTCCTAGAGTTTCCTAGCACAGATACGCAGTATTTT	CASSELLEFPSTDTQYF
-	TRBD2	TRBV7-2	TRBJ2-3	TGTGCCAGCAGCTTGGGACTAGCGGGAGCAGATACGCAGTATTTT	CASSLGLAGADTQYF
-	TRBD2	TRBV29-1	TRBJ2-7	TGCAGCGTTGGGGGGACTAGCGGGGGCCCCTACGAGCAGTACTTC	CSVGGTSGGPYEQYF
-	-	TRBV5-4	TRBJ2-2	TGTGCCAGCAGCCACCCCCCAGGGGACGGGGAGCTGTTTTTT	CASSHPPGDGELFF
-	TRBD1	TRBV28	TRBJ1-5	TGTGCCAGCAGCTCGGACAGGGCATCTTATAGCGGCAATCAGCCCCAGCATTTT	CASSSDRASYSGNQPQHF
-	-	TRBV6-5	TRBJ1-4	TGTGCCAGCAGTTACTCTGGTGAAAAACTGTTTTTT	CASSYSGEKLFF
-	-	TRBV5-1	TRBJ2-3	TGCGCCAGCAGCTTAGACTCTGACACAGATACGCAGTATTTT	CASSLDSDTDTQYF
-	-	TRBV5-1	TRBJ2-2	TGCGCCAGCAGTCCACAGGGAACCACCGGGGAGCTGTTTTTT	CASSPQGTTGELFF
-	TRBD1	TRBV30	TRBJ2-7	TGTGCCTGGAGTCCTGACAGGGGCTACTACGAGCAGTACTTC	CAWSPDRGYYEQYF
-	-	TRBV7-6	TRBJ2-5	TGTGCCAGCAGCCCGGGAGTTCGAGAGACCCAGTACTTC	CASSPGVRETQYF
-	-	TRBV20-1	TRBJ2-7	TGCAGTGCCGGACAGATCTACGAGCAGTACTTC	CSAGQIYEQYF
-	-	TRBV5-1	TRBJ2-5	TGCGCCAGCAGCTTTAATAAAGAGACCCAGTACTTC	CASSFNKETQYF
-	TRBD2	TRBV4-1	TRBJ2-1	TGCGCCAGCAGCCAAGACAGCGGGAGGCCGGCGAGGAATGAGCAGTTCTTC	CASSQDSGRPARNEQFF
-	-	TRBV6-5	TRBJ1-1	TGTGCCAGCAGCTCGGGACTGGGGACTGAAGCTTTCTTT	CASSSGLGTEAFF
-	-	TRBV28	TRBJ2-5	TGTGCCAGCAGACAAGAGACCCAGTACTTC	CASRQETQYF
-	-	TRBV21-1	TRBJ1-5	TGTGCCAGTGCGAATCAGCCCCAGCATTTT	CASANQPQHF
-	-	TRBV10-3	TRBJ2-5	TGTGCCATCAGTGCGGCGGGATTCGTCGAGACCCAGTACTTC	CAISAAGFVETQYF
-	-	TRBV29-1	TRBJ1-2	TGCAGCGTTGAAAGGACGGCGACCTATGGCTACACCTTC	CSVERTATYGYTF
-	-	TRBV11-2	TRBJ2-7	TGTGCCAGCAGGGTGCTGACAGGTCGATCCTACGAGCAGTACTTC	CASRVLTGRSYEQYF
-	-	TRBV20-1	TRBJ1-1	TGCAGTGCTAGAGCGCGAACTGAAGCTTTCTTT	CSARARTEAFF
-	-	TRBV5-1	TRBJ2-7	TGCGCCAGCAGCTTAACAGGGTCCGAGCAGTACTTC	CASSLTGSEQYF
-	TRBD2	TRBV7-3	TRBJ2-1	TGTGCCAGCAGCTTAAGACTAGCGGCCCCCTACAATGAGCAGTTCTTC	CASSLRLAAPYNEQFF
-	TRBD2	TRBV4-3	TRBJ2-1	TGCGCCAGCAGCCGAAACAGCCTAGCGGGAGGGAACAATGAGCAGTTCTTC	CASSRNSLAGGNNEQFF
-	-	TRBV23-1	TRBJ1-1	TGCGCCAGCAGTCAGGTCACAGGAAGGGTGAACACTGAAGCTTTCTTT	CASSQVTGRVNTEAFF
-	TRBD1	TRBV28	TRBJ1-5	TGTGCCAGCAGTGTCGACAGGGCCGTCAATCAGCCCCAGCATTTT	CASSVDRAVNQPQHF
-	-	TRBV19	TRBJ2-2	TGTGCCAGTACGAGGGTCTACACCGGGGAGCTGTTTTTT	CASTRVYTGELFF
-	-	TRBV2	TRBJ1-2	TGTGCCAGCAGTGACCCAGCAGGAAACTATGGCTACACCTTC	CASSDPAGNYGYTF